This T cell receptor (beta chain) was profiled in a study of blood T cell repertoires in COVID-19. Background on the study: The origin of the acute and convalescent COVID-19 samples was the United States, Italy and Spain.

The method was immunoSEQ multiplex PCR; TCRdb's version includes in-frame clones alone and lacks a portion of them. The sample holds roughly 400,000 clones, 87% seen once. Recruitment covered about 25 US areas and drew participants whose ages spanned roughly 18 to 100 years. Participant reports of clinical history set cohort assignment. Germline V lookup: CDR1 MNHEY, CDR2 SVGEGT. The V gene lost 0 bases and the J gene lost 6 bases, with 14 bases spanning the gap. The CDR3 spans 15 residues. This clonotype was sampled from a woman between 45 and 60 years old who had recovered from COVID-19. This chain uses TRBV6-2 or TRBV6-3 with TRBJ1-2; D possibly corresponds to TRBD1 (6 bases). Sequenced input: PBMCs or T cells enriched from blood (not recorded which). CDR3: CASSYSYRAGDGYTF. DNA for the CDR3: TGTGCCAGCAGTTACTCGTACAGGGCAGGCGATGGCTACACCTTC.